A selection of T cell receptor beta chains follows, all from one sample in a study of T and B cells in COVID-19 patients. From the multiplex PCR reads, TCRdb called clonotypes with MiXCR, one entry per CDR3 protein. The data contain some 8,700 distinct CDR3 sequences, over 25% of them seen just once; the ten biggest clones take up 5.5%. What was sequenced was blood. Receptors were obtained from a human donor who had recovered from COVID-19. Each CDR3 is given with its conserved first and last residue. Each record gives: CDR3 protein, CDR3 DNA, J gene, clone size, V gene, D gene. The D gene is left open where the match is weak. The listing skips clone size in some rows; elsewhere it reads once, few, many or a size class.

CASSLAGGSNEKLFF | TGCGCCAGCAGCTTGGCGGGGGGCTCTAATGAAAAACTGTTTTTT | TRBJ1-4 | few | TRBV5-1 | .
CASRQDLYNEQFF | TGTGCCAGCAGGCAGGACCTATACAATGAGCAGTTCTTC | TRBJ2-1 | many | TRBV6-2/TRBV6-3 | .
CASTPGTTYNEQFF | TGTGCCAGCACCCCCGGGACTACCTACAATGAGCAGTTCTTC | TRBJ2-1 | . | TRBV9 | TRBD2
CASSQSLGRALFGFTGELFF | TGTGCCAGCAGCCAATCCCTCGGCAGGGCTTTGTTTGGGTTCACCGGGGAGCTGTTTTTT | TRBJ2-2 | medium-sized | TRBV11-1 | .
CSAGDPYNEQFF | TGCAGCGCTGGGGACCCGTACAATGAGCAGTTCTTC | TRBJ2-1 | large | TRBV29-1 | .
CASSGGGESSPLHF | TGCGCCAGCAGTGGGGGGGGTGAGAGTTCACCCCTCCACTTT | TRBJ1-6 | . | TRBV10-2 | .
CASSLVVDTTDTQYF | TGTGCCAGCAGCTTAGTAGTGGACACCACAGATACGCAGTATTTT | TRBJ2-3 | . | TRBV7-9 | .
CASSLEFVGGGLNTGELFF | TGCGCCAGCAGCTTGGAGTTTGTCGGCGGGGGCCTGAACACCGGGGAGCTGTTTTTT | TRBJ2-2 | few | TRBV5-1 | .
CSVARDGDYGYTF | TGCAGCGTTGCCCGGGACGGCGACTATGGCTACACCTTC | TRBJ1-2 | . | TRBV29-1 | .
CASSTGGGKLFF | TGTGCCAGTAGCACAGGGGGCGGAAAACTGTTTTTT | TRBJ1-4 | . | TRBV19 | TRBD1
CASSPTESGNTIYF | TGTGCCAGCTCACCAACGGAGAGTGGAAACACCATATATTTT | TRBJ1-3 | many | TRBV18 | .
CASSRGQGLSGNTIYF | TGTGCCAGCAGCCGTGGACAGGGCCTCTCTGGAAACACCATATATTTT | TRBJ1-3 | many | TRBV7-6 | TRBD1
CASSLARGGSSGNTIYF | TGTGCCAGCAGCTTAGCGCGGGGGGGAAGCTCTGGAAACACCATATATTTT | TRBJ1-3 | few | TRBV7-9 | .
CASRDRVREKLFF | TGTGCCAGCAGGGACAGGGTTAGGGAAAAACTGTTTTTT | TRBJ1-4 | medium-sized | TRBV5-6 | TRBD1
CSVEDRQGMNEQFF | TGCAGCGTTGAAGATCGACAGGGGATGAATGAGCAGTTCTTC | TRBJ2-1 | medium-sized | TRBV29-1 | TRBD1
CASSSSPPGARGHNSPLHF | TGTGCCAGCAGTTCCTCTCCCCCGGGGGCCCGAGGGCATAATTCACCCCTCCACTTT | TRBJ1-6 | . | TRBV27 | .
CATKGAETQYF | TGTGCCACCAAAGGGGCTGAGACCCAGTACTTC | TRBJ2-5 | many | TRBV10-3 | .
CSGTGATSYGYTF | TGCAGTGGAACAGGGGCGACCTCCTATGGCTACACCTTC | TRBJ1-2 | . | TRBV20-1 | TRBD1
CASSLPGSVKNIQYF | TGTGCCAGCAGCTTGCCGGGAAGCGTCAAAAACATTCAGTACTTC | TRBJ2-4 | many | TRBV5-6 | .
CASSLVGQGGNIQYF | TGCGCCAGCAGCTTGGTGGGTCAGGGGGGAAACATTCAGTACTTC | TRBJ2-4 | . | TRBV5-1 | .
CSVEDGTDTQYF | TGCAGCGTTGAAGATGGGACAGATACGCAGTATTTT | TRBJ2-3 | . | TRBV29-1 | .
CASSFGGGSDTEAFF | TGTGCCAGTAGTTTTGGGGGAGGCTCGGACACTGAAGCTTTCTTT | TRBJ1-1 | few | TRBV19 | .
CASSLGGDTQYF | TGTGCCAGCAGTTTAGGAGGGGATACGCAGTATTTT | TRBJ2-3 | many | TRBV12-3/TRBV12-4 | .
CSARGVGSEGPSTDTQYF | TGCAGTGCTAGGGGGGTTGGCTCTGAAGGGCCTAGCACAGATACGCAGTATTTT | TRBJ2-3 | few | TRBV20-1 | .
CASSVRQGGDTGELFF | TGTGCCAGCAGTGTACGACAGGGGGGCGACACCGGGGAGCTGTTTTTT | TRBJ2-2 | medium-sized | TRBV6-4 | TRBD1
CSVDKGNYGYTF | TGCAGCGTTGATAAGGGGAACTATGGCTACACCTTC | TRBJ1-2 | medium-sized | TRBV29-1 | .
CASSGQGARGYTF | TGTGCCAGCAGTGGACAGGGGGCACGGGGCTACACCTTC | TRBJ1-2 | . | TRBV6-6 | TRBD1
CASSLRPGMEGTGELFF | TGTGCCAGCAGCTTACGCCCAGGGATGGAAGGGACCGGGGAGCTGTTTTTT | TRBJ2-2 | few | TRBV7-2 | .
CASSYSRGRGGLDTGELFF | TGTGCCAGCAGTTACTCGAGGGGGCGGGGGGGCCTTGACACCGGGGAGCTGTTTTTT | TRBJ2-2 | many | TRBV6-5 | TRBD2